The present T cell receptor (beta chain) was sequenced within a study of blood T cell repertoires in COVID-19. At the level of the study: T cells, B-cell-depleted T cells, or PBMCs provided the cDNA or gDNA that served as material.

Only in-frame clones appear in the TCRdb table, and some are missing; sequencing was by immunoSEQ multiplex PCR. The sample has 70,000 or so clones; roughly 84% are singletons. The germline V gene has CDR1 LGHDT and CDR2 YNNKEL (reference sequence). CDR3 length: 13 residues. V gave up 5 bases and J gave up 1 base, with 8 bases separating them. Sequencing used peripheral blood. This clonotype was sampled from a woman aged 80 or older with active or convalescent COVID-19. The V and J genes are TRBV3-1 (or the pseudogene TRBV3-2) and TRBJ1-1; D is unclear. CDR3 loop: CASSEGENTEAFF. The CDR3, as DNA: TGTGCCAGCAGCGAGGGTGAGAACACTGAAGCTTTCTTT.